The source of this TCR beta chain is a study of blood T cell repertoires in COVID-19. Turning to the study itself: The study drew acute and convalescent COVID-19 samples from the United States, Italy and Spain.

The CDR3 contains 14 residues. The germline V gene encodes CDR1 ENHRY and CDR2 SYGVKD. The V gene lost 2 bases and the J gene lost 3 bases, with 8 bases spanning the gap. Grouping used clinical history reported by participants in a survey and questionnaire. The protocol was immunoSEQ multiplex PCR, while the TCRdb copy is restricted to in-frame clones and leaves out a portion. The sample lists more than 250,000 clones; around 87% were seen once. The genes are TRBV10-3 and TRBJ2-1, with D unresolved. Sequencing input: PBMCs or T cells enriched from blood (not recorded which). The TCR originated in a woman in her 30s who had recovered from COVID-19. DNA of the CDR3: TGTGCCATCAGTGAGAAACAGCTCTACAATGAGCAGTTCTTC. Protein sequence: CAISEKQLYNEQFF.